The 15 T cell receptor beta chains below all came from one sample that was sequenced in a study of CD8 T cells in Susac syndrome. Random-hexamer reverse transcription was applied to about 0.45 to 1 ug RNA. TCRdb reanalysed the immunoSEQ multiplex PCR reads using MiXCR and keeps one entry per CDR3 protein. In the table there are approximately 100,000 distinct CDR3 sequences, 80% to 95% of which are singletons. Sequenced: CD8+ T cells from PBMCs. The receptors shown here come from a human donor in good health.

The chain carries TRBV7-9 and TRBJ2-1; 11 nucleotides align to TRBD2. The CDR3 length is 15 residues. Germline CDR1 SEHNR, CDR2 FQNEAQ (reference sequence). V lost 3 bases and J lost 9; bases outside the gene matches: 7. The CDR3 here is CASSFLAGGQGEQFF. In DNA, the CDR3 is TGTGCCAGCAGCTTTTTAGCGGGAGGGCAGGGTGAGCAGTTCTTC.

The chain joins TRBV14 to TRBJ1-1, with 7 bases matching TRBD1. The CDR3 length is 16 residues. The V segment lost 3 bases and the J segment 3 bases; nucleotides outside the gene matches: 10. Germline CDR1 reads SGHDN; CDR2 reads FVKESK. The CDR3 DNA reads TGTGCCAGCAGCCACGAATACAGGGGTTTTGACACTGAAGCTTTCTTT. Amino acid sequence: CASSHEYRGFDTEAFF.

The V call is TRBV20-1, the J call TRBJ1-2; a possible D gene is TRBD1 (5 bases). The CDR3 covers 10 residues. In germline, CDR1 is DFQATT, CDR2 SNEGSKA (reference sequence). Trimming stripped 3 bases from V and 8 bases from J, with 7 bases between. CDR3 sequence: CSARGDGYTF. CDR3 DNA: TGCAGTGCTAGGGGGGACGGCTACACCTTC.

The CDR3 nucleotides are TGTGCCAGCAGCTTAGAAAGACTAGCGGGAGCCGAGCAGTACTTC. This translates into CASSLERLAGAEQYF. V usage is TRBV7-3 and J usage is TRBJ2-7, with 12 bases fitting TRBD2. CDR1 and CDR2 from the germline V gene are SGHTA and FQGTGA. V shed 2 bases and J 6 bases; nucleotides not matched to a gene: 5. This CDR3 has 15 residues.

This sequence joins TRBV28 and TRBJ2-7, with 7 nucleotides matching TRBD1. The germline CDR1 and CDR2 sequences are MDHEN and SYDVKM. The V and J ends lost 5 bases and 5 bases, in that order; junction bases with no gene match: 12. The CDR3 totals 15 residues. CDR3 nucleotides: TGTGCCAGCAGTCTACAGGGGCCCCTCCCTGACGAGCAGTACTTC. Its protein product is CASSLQGPLPDEQYF.

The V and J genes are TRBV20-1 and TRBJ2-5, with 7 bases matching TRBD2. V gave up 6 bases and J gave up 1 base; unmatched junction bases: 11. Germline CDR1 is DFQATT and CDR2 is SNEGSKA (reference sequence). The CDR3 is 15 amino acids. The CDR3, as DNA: TGCAGTGCGGACACCTTGGGAGGGCTCCAAGAGACCCAGTACTTC. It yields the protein CSADTLGGLQETQYF.

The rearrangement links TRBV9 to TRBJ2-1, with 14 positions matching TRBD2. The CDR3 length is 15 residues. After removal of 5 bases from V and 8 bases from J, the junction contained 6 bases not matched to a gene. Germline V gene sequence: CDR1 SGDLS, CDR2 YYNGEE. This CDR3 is CASSATSGGAYEQFF. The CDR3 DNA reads TGTGCCAGCAGTGCGACTAGCGGGGGGGCATATGAGCAGTTCTTC.

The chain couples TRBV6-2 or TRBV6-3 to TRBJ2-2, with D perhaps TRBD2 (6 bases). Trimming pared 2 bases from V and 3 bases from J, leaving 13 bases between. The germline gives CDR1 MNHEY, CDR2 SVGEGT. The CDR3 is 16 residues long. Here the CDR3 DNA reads TGTGCCAGCAGTTACGGTTCGGAGGGCCACACCGGGGAGCTGTTTTTT. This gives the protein CASSYGSEGHTGELFF.

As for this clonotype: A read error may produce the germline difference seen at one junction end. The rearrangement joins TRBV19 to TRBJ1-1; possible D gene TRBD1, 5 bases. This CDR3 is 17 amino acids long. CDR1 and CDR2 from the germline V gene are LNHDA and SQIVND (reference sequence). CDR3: CASTRPGGGPGNTEASF. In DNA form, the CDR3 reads TGTGCCAGTACCCGACCTGGGGGGGGTCCCGGGAACACTGAAGCTTCCTTT.

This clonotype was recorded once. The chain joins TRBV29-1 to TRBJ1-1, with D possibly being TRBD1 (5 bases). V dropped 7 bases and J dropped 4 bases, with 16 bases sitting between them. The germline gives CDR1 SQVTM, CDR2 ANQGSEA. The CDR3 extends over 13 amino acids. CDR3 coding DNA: TGCAGCGCCCCCCCCCAGGGAACCACTGAAGCTTTCTTT. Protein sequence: CSAPPQGTTEAFF.

This CDR3 is CASSPTLTGTGPLVGQPQHF. As DNA, the CDR3 is TGTGCCAGCAGCCCAACGCTCACCGGGACAGGGCCTTTGGTGGGTCAGCCCCAGCATTTT. The V gene is TRBV11-2, the J gene TRBJ1-5, with TRBD1 matching 9 bases. In germline, CDR1 is SGHAT, CDR2 FQNNGV. The CDR3 loop spans 20 amino acids. V dropped 5 bases and J dropped 6; count of bases not matched to a gene: 23.

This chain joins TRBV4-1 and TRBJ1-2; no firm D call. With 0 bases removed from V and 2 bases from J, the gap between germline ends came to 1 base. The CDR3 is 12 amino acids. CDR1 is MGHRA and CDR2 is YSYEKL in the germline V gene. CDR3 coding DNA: TGCGCCAGCAGCCAAGAGAACTATGGCTACACCTTC. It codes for CASSQENYGYTF.

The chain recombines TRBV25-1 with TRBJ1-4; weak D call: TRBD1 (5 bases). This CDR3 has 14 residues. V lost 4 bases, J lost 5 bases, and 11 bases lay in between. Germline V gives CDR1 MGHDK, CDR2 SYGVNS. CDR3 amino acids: CASSVRAGNEKLFF. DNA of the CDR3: TGTGCCAGCAGTGTCCGGGCAGGGAATGAAAAACTGTTTTTT.

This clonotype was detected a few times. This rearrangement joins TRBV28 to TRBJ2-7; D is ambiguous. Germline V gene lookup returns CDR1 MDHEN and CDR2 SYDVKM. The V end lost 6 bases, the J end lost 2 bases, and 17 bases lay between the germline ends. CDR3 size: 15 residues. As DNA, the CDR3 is TGTGCCAGCAGGCCGCACTTCGGGCTAGCCTACGAGCAGTACTTC. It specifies CASRPHFGLAYEQYF.

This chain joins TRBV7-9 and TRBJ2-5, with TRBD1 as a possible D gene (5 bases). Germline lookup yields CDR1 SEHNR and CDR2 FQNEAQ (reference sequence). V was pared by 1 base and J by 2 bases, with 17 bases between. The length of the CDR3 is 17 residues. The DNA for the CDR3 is TGTGCCAGCAGCTTAGGCCGGACACGCGAGCGACAAGAGACCCAGTACTTC. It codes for CASSLGRTRERQETQYF.